Each of the 26 T cell receptor delta chains below was sequenced from the same sample in a study of DNA immune sequencing with unique molecular identifiers. A 32-plex genomic DNA assay used primers for all 8 TRDV and 4 TRDJ genes. In around 3 barcoding PCR cycles, molecules received a 12-nucleotide UMI, then adapter PCR followed. TCRdb re-called clones from the multiplex PCR reads via CATT. The table records approximately 2,000 delta-chain clones, approximately 6.2% of them present only once. Sequencing input: gamma-delta T cells from buffy coat blood. All receptors derive from a human donor in good health.

As for this clone: TCRdb has a much larger clone's protein, which differs at residue 10 from the translation of this DNA, likely because of a read error; what is shown is the protein translated from the DNA. The chain has TRDV1 and TRDJ1; 9 positions agree with TRDD3. TCRdb carries no J gene annotation; the J gene was assigned here by matching the DNA with germline. This CDR3 is built from 24 residues. Germline V gene sequence: CDR1 TSWWSYY, CDR2 QGS. V was clipped by 4 bases and J by 0 bases; unmatched bases: 30. The CDR3 bases are TGTGCTCTTGGGGTGTCCCCCCTTGGCCATGGGGATACGAGTACCCCTCCGTACACCGATAAACTCATCTTT. Translated, it gives CALGVSPLGHGDTSTPPYTDKLIF.

A word on this clone: A read error likely explains this, since a far larger clone differs by one base. The chain combines TRDV2 with TRDJ1, with 7 bases that match TRDD3. Trimming took 1 base from V and 0 from J; bases not matched to a gene: 16. This CDR3 is built from 19 residues. CDR1 is GEAIGNYY and CDR2 is EKD in the germline V gene. The CDR3 spells CACDTLLEDTQAYTDKLIF. DNA for the CDR3: TGTGCCTGTGACACATTACTGGAGGATACGCAGGCGTACACCGATAAACTCATCTTT.

Concerning this clone itself: TCRdb's protein for this DNA is that of a much larger clone and differs from the translation at residue 26, likely a read error; the protein shown is the DNA translation. This chain links TRDV1 with TRDJ1; 8 nucleotides line up with TRDD2. The CDR3 spans 30 residues. CDR1 is TSWWSYY, CDR2 QGS, per germline. The CDR3 nucleotides read TGTGCTCTTGGGGAACAAGGGCCCTCGCCTTCCTATCCGTGGAAGGGCTATTGGGGGTTCACGCCCACATACACCGTTAAACTCATCTTT. This codes for CALGEQGPSPSYPWKGYWGFTPTYTVKLIF.

On this clone itself: The translation of this DNA and the TCRdb protein of a much larger clone differ at residue 13, probably owing to a read error; the protein shown here is translated from the DNA. V usage is TRDV2 and J usage is TRDJ1, with 7 nucleotides matching TRDD3. Germline loops: CDR1 GEAIGNYY, CDR2 EKD. With V trimmed by 3 bases and J by 3 bases, 18 bases remained unmatched. The CDR3 totals 18 residues. CDR3 in DNA: TGTGCCTGTGACCCGGTACTGGGGACTCTTCCCTACTCCGATAAACTCATCTTT. Encoded protein: CACDPVLGTLPYSDKLIF.

A remark on this clone: The protein that TCRdb holds for this DNA derives from a much larger clone and differs from the translated DNA at residue 8, which likely indicates a read error; the protein shown here is translated from the DNA. The chain employs TRDV1 and TRDJ1, with 8 positions matching TRDD2. Because TCRdb records no J gene, it was assigned here through a match of the DNA to germline. The ends lost 1 base at V and 0 bases at J; junction bases unmatched: 46. Germline CDR1 reads TSWWSYY; CDR2 reads QGS. The CDR3 length is 30 residues. The CDR3 here is CALGEQGHSPSYPWKGYWGFTPTYTDKLIF. In nucleotides, the CDR3 is TGTGCTCTTGGGGAACAAGGGCACTCGCCTTCCTATCCGTGGAAGGGCTATTGGGGGTTCACGCCCACATACACCGATAAACTCATCTTT.

By proportion, this clone is medium-sized. The J gene is TRDJ3, the V gene TRDV2, with TRDD3 identical over 10 bases. The germline V gene encodes CDR1 GEAIGNYY and CDR2 EKD. The CDR3 runs to 19 residues. Trimming removed 1 base from V and 0 bases from J; junction bases left unmatched: 5. In DNA, the CDR3 is TGTGCCTGTGACACTGTACTGGGGGATGACTCCTGGGACACCCGACAGATGTTTTTC. Translating it yields CACDTVLGDDSWDTRQMFF.

This clone was observed a handful of times. This is likely an artifact of a read error, given a far larger clone one base away. Other DNA sequences in the sample encode the same CDR3. The rearrangement joins TRDV2 to TRDJ1, with D perhaps TRDD3 (6 bases). Germline CDR1 is GEAIGNYY and CDR2 is EKD. This CDR3 has 18 amino acids. Deletions cut 0 bases from V and 0 bases from J, with 19 bases between. The CDR3 coding sequence is TGTGCCTGTGACACCCTTACCGGGGGAGAAAGGTACACCGATAAACTCATCTTT. Translating it yields CACDTLTGGERYTDKLIF.

By sample fraction, this clone is medium-sized. The chain uses TRDV2 and TRDJ3, with 9 bases lining up with TRDD3. The CDR3 is 19 residues long. The germline V gene encodes CDR1 GEAIGNYY and CDR2 EKD. After removal of 2 bases from V and 0 bases from J, the junction contained 7 bases not matched to a gene. CDR3 sequence: CACDRIPGGSSWDTRQMFF. The CDR3 DNA reads as TGTGCCTGTGACAGAATCCCTGGGGGATCCTCCTGGGACACCCGACAGATGTTTTTC.

This clone came up a few times. The TCRdb record carries a much larger clone's protein, which differs from this DNA's translation at residue 17; a read error is the likely cause, and the protein listed here is the DNA translation. This rearrangement joins TRDV3 to TRDJ1, with TRDD3 matching over 12 bases. The CDR3 sequence is 21 residues long. In germline, CDR1 is TVYSNPD, CDR2 GDNSRS (reference sequence). CDR3 coding DNA: TGTGCCTTTAGAAGGCTACCGGGAAAGTACTGGGGGATACAGGACACCTATAAACTCATCTTT. Its protein is CAFRRLPGKYWGIQDTYKLIF.

This clone was observed a few times. The chain is built from TRDV1 and TRDJ1; TRDD3 matches 11 bases. This CDR3 region has 23 residues. Germline assignment: CDR1 TSWWSYY and CDR2 QGS. V shed 5 bases, J shed 1 base, and the junction held 27 bases outside the gene matches. CDR3 DNA sequence: TGTGCTCTTGGGCCTTACCTTCCTACGTACAATGGGGGATACGCAACAACCACCGATAAACTCATCTTT. This sequence encodes CALGPYLPTYNGGYATTTDKLIF.

The sample holds many counts of this clone. TCRdb attributes to this sequence the protein of a much larger clone, which differs from the DNA translation at residue 10; a read error is likely, and the protein displayed is translated from the DNA. This sample includes further DNA sequences coding for the same CDR3. The chain has TRDV1 and TRDJ1; 13 bases are shared with TRDD3. The J gene, left out of TCRdb, was set here by checking the DNA against germline. The germline V gene has CDR1 TSWWSYY and CDR2 QGS. This CDR3 has 26 residues. V shed 2 bases and J 4 bases; nucleotides not matched to a gene: 34. The CDR3 DNA sequence: TGTGCTCTTGGGGAATCGGCCCCCTACCAACCCCCTCACTGGGGGATACGCGGCATACCTCTCGATAAACTCATCTTT. Translating gives CALGESAPYQPPHWGIRGIPLDKLIF.

For this clone: A far more abundant clone sits one base away, making this likely a read error. The sample contains more than one DNA sequence encoding this CDR3. The J gene is uncalled and the V gene is TRDV1; whether TRDD3, the table's D call, matches the DNA was not checked. Germline V gene lookup returns CDR1 TSWWSYY and CDR2 QGS. CDR3 length: 30 residues. Here the CDR3 DNA reads TGTGCTCTTGGGGAACAAGGGCCCTCGCCTTCCTATCCGTGGAAGGGCTATTGGGGGTTCACGCCCACATACACCGATAAACTTATCTTT. It yields the protein CALGEQGPSPSYPWKGYWGFTPTYTDKLIF.

With regard to this clone: A read error likely explains why the TCRdb protein, taken from a much larger clone, differs from this DNA's translation at residue 16; the protein shown is translated from the DNA. The gene calls are TRDV2 and TRDJ1; 10 bases fit TRDD3. Germline CDR1 GEAIGNYY, CDR2 EKD. This CDR3 contains 17 residues. CDR3 in amino acids: CACDAMGDTRNTDKLTF. For the CDR3, the DNA is TGTGCCTGTGACGCCATGGGGGATACTCGGAACACCGATAAACTCACCTTT.

The chain uses TRDV2 and TRDJ1, with a weak D call TRDD3 (5 bases). Trimming left V 2 bases short and J 0 bases short, with 21 bases between. CDR1 is GEAIGNYY and CDR2 is EKD in the germline V gene. CDR3 length equals 18 residues. CDR3 sequence (DNA): TGTGCCTGTGACAGGGGAGTATTACTTAGAGAGTACACCGATAAACTCATCTTT. Amino acids: CACDRGVLLREYTDKLIF.

This clone was observed a handful of times. One base separates it from a far larger clone, so it is likely a read error. The V call is TRDV2, the J call TRDJ3; 12 nucleotides match TRDD3. V shed 2 bases, J shed 0 bases, and the junction held 16 bases outside the gene matches. The CDR3 consists of 23 residues. Germline V gene sequence: CDR1 GEAIGNYY, CDR2 EKD. CDR3 sequence (DNA): TGTGCCTGTGACATTCCCCCCCTGGGGGATACGCCAGGAAGCTCCTGGGACACCCGACAGATGTTTTTC. Residues: CACDIPPLGDTPGSSWDTRQMFF.

In its sample, this clone was seen a few times. A much larger clone differs by one base, so this may be a read error. Other nucleotide sequences in the sample specify the same CDR3. CDR3 DNA sequence: TGTGCCTGTGACTCGCTTCAGGAGGGACGCGAGTACACTGATAAACTCATCTTT. It specifies CACDSLQEGREYTDKLIF. V and J are TRDV2 and TRDJ1; D uncertain. Germline CDR1 GEAIGNYY, CDR2 EKD. The CDR3 totals 18 residues.

This clone was seen a few times. The protein given by TCRdb reflects a much larger clone and differs at residue 7 from this DNA's translation, likely from a read error; the protein shown is the DNA's translation. The chain carries TRDV2 and TRDJ1, with 12 nucleotides matching TRDD3. The germline CDR1 and CDR2 sequences are GEAIGNYY and EKD. The CDR3 sequence is 17 residues long. The V and J ends lost 2 bases and 4 bases, in that order; junction bases with no gene match: 10. DNA of the CDR3: TGTGCCTGTGACAAGGTATTCTCTGGGGGATACGACGATAAACTCATCTTT. Translated, it gives CACDKVFSGGYDDKLIF.

A note on this clone: TCRdb's entry gives the protein of a much larger clone, which mismatches this DNA's translation at residue 7, likely from a read error; the protein reported here is translated from the DNA. The chain employs TRDV2 and TRDJ1, with D perhaps TRDD2 or TRDD3 (5 bases each). Germline loops: CDR1 GEAIGNYY, CDR2 EKD. The CDR3 totals 17 residues. Trimming pared 7 bases from V and 0 bases from J, leaving 23 bases between. The CDR3 spells CACSLLVIQPDTDKLIF. DNA for the CDR3: TGTGCCTGCTCCCTACTGGTGATCCAACCGGACACCGATAAACTCATCTTT.

This clone was counted a few times. This sequence is one base from a far larger clone and is likely a read error. This rearrangement joins TRDV2 to TRDJ1, with 8 bases aligning to TRDD3. CDR1 is GEAIGNYY, CDR2 EKD, per germline. The V and J ends lost 1 base and 2 bases, in that order; junction bases with no gene match: 17. The CDR3 is made up of 19 amino acids. The CDR3 is CACDTVLRIGGSPTDKLIF. In DNA, the CDR3 is TGTGCCTGTGACACTGTTCTTCGTATTGGGGGATCCCCTACCGATAAACTCATCTTT.

Concerning this clone: A far larger clone is a single base away, which makes a read error likely. This sequence joins TRDV2 and TRDJ3; 13 bases map to TRDD3. Germline assignment: CDR1 GEAIGNYY and CDR2 EKD. The CDR3 covers 21 residues. The CDR3 sequence is CACDSVLGDTSGSRDTRQMFF. The CDR3 bases are TGTGCCTGTGACAGCGTACTGGGGGATACGTCCGGCTCCCGGGACACCCGACAGATGTTTTTC.

This clone was seen a few times. A far larger clone is one base from this, pointing to a likely read error. This same CDR3 is encoded by further DNA sequences in the sample. The chain uses TRDV1 and TRDJ1; 13 nucleotides align to TRDD3. The J gene was not available in TCRdb and was assigned here by matching the DNA to germline segments. CDR1 is TSWWSYY, CDR2 QGS, per germline. The CDR3 extends over 26 amino acids. CDR3 bases: TGTGCTCTCGGGGAATCGGCCCCCTACCACCCCCCTCACTGGGGGATACGCGGCATACCTCTCGATAAACTCATCTTT. This gives the protein CALGESAPYHPPHWGIRGIPLDKLIF.

The V call is TRDV3, the J call TRDJ1; no reliable D call. CDR3 length: 16 amino acids. V shed 2 bases and J shed 3 bases, with 22 bases lying between them. Germline V gene sequence: CDR1 TVYSNPD, CDR2 GDNSRS (reference sequence). As DNA, the CDR3 is TGTGCCTTTTTCGGCTTAGGCGGTGGGCTTGCCGATAAACTCATCTTT. Amino acid sequence: CAFFGLGGGLADKLIF.

This clone was found a few times. A much larger clonotype is one base distant, so this may be a read error. The chain links TRDV2 to TRDJ1; 10 positions agree with TRDD3. CDR1 is GEAIGNYY, CDR2 EKD, per germline. The trim removed 1 base at V and 0 bases at J, leaving 13 bases unmatched. The CDR3 totals 19 residues. CDR3 region: CACDTLLGGYVEYTDKLIF. DNA of the CDR3: TGTGCCTGTGACACACTCCTAGGGGGATACGTTGAATACACCGATAAACTCATCTTT.

The V gene is TRDV1, the J gene TRDJ1, with 8 bases aligning to TRDD3. The CDR3 runs 19 residues. The J segment lost 0 bases and the V segment lost 3 bases, leaving 15 bases of the junction unmatched. Germline CDR1 TSWWSYY, CDR2 QGS. In nucleotides, the CDR3 is TGTGCTCTTGGGGACAACAGCTCCTTCTACTGGGGGTACACCGATAAACTCATCTTT. Amino acids: CALGDNSSFYWGYTDKLIF.

As for this clone: A far larger clone is just one base off, so this is likely a read error. This chain links TRDV1 with TRDJ1; 11 bases match TRDD3. The J gene is absent in TCRdb and was assigned here via DNA matching to germline. CDR3 length: 25 residues. J lost 4 bases, V lost 1 base, and 32 bases had no gene match. Germline values: CDR1 TSWWSYY, CDR2 QGS. The CDR3 loop is CALGEPQRSGPSWGILLLYNDKLIF. The CDR3 DNA follows: TGTGCTCTTGGGGAACCTCAACGCTCGGGCCCCTCCTGGGGGATACTCCTCTTGTACAACGATAAACTCATCTTT.

This clone was seen at least ten times. TCRdb pairs this DNA with a much larger clone's protein that differs at residue 13, likely a read error; the protein shown was translated from the DNA. This sequence joins TRDV1 and TRDJ1, with 13 bases that match TRDD3. The J gene, absent from TCRdb, was called here by matching the DNA to germline. Unmatched junction bases numbered 34, after V lost 2 bases and J lost 4 bases. Germline V gene sequence: CDR1 TSWWSYY, CDR2 QGS. The CDR3 loop spans 26 amino acids. For the CDR3, the DNA is TGTGCTCTTGGGGAATCGGCCCCCTACCACCCCCCTAACTGGGGGATACGCGGCATACCTCTCGATAAACTCATCTTT. Amino acids: CALGESAPYHPPNWGIRGIPLDKLIF.